These 13 T cell receptor beta chains were sequenced from one sample in a study of post-analysis software for immune sequencing data (dated by TCRdb to between 2014 and 2016). The study at large found these results: Significantly higher frequencies in patients than in controls were found for roughly 5 TRBV segments, including TRBV5-6, TRBV5-1 and TRBV20-1.

These receptors' targets are unknown. The receptor library was made with PCR. These reads were obtained on an Illumina HiSeq 2500. To reduce PCR and sequencing biases, unique molecular identifiers were incorporated into the TCR beta cDNA libraries. TCRdb cleaned the public reads at Q25 with fastp, built clones with MiXCR and kept in-frame beta chains. Entries that share a CDR3 protein sequence are merged under the most common genes and DNA. Present in this sample are about 770,000 distinct CDR3 sequences, about 45% of which were seen just once. The ten largest account for roughly 4.4% of the sample. What was sequenced was blood. These receptors were taken from a girl between 5 and 17 years old with multiple sclerosis.

With respect to this clonotype: Germline is not matched at one junction end, which may reflect a read error. This chain connects TRBV18 to TRBJ2-5, with D uncertain. Germline V gene lookup returns CDR1 KGHSH and CDR2 LQKENI. The CDR3 loop spans 11 amino acids. This chain's CDR3 is CAGSTQETQYF. CDR3 coding DNA: TGTGCCGGCTCTACCCAAGAGACCCAGTACTTC.

This clonotype was counted many times. The V and J genes are TRBV24-1 and TRBJ2-1; the D gene is possibly TRBD1 (6 bases). The CDR3 spans 15 residues. V was trimmed by 4 bases and J by 1 base, leaving 10 bases between them. Germline CDR1 and CDR2: KGHDR and SFDVKD. CDR3 DNA sequence: TGTGCCACCAGTGACCAGACAGGTTCCTACAATGAGCAGTTCTTC. Its translation: CATSDQTGSYNEQFF.

The genes are TRBV20-1 and TRBJ2-7; tentatively, D is TRBD2 (6 bases). The CDR3 totals 13 residues. V was shortened by 2 bases and J by 0 bases, with 8 bases between the two germline ends. Germline V gene sequence: CDR1 DFQATT, CDR2 SNEGSKA (reference sequence). CDR3 loop: CSARRGSSYEQYF. Here the CDR3 DNA reads TGCAGTGCTAGACGGGGGAGCTCCTACGAGCAGTACTTC.

This chain uses TRBV5-1 with TRBJ2-7; 7 nucleotides align to TRBD1. The CDR3 sequence is 12 residues long. The germline V gene has CDR1 SGHRS and CDR2 YFSETQ. J gave up 6 bases and V 3 bases, and 3 bases lay outside the gene matches. The CDR3 DNA is TGCGCCAGCAGCTCACAGGGGACCGAGCAGTACTTC. As protein: CASSSQGTEQYF.

There are a few counts of this clonotype. The chain uses TRBV11-2 and TRBJ2-7; D assignment may be TRBD1 or TRBD2 (5 bases each). Germline values: CDR1 SGHAT, CDR2 FQNNGV. V gave up 1 base and J gave up 1 base, with 11 bases separating them. This CDR3 contains 15 residues. DNA of the CDR3: TGTGCCAGCAGCTTAGTCAGGGCGGGTTCCTACGAGCAGTACTTC. It translates to CASSLVRAGSYEQYF.

This sequence joins TRBV4-3 and TRBJ1-2; D call uncertain. In germline, CDR1 is LGHNA, CDR2 YSLEER. Between the trimmed V and J ends, which lost 0 bases and 6 bases, there was a span of 8 bases. The CDR3 consists of 13 residues. CDR3: CASSQEPGNGYTF. The CDR3 nucleotides are TGCGCCAGCAGCCAAGAACCGGGGAATGGCTACACCTTC.

This clonotype was detected only a few times. This chain links TRBV20-1 with TRBJ2-3; 9 bases line up with TRBD2. With 5 bases clipped from V and 7 bases from J, the junction kept 10 bases outside the gene matches. CDR3 length: 14 residues. Germline CDR1 is DFQATT and CDR2 is SNEGSKA (reference sequence). CDR3 region: CSAHRGTSPNTQYF. The CDR3 DNA is TGCAGTGCTCACCGCGGGACTAGCCCAAATACGCAGTATTTT.

This clonotype was seen more than once but under ten times. CDR3 nucleotides: TGTGCCAGCAGCTTAGACCATACTAGCGGGAGGACAGATACGCAGTATTTT. It encodes CASSLDHTSGRTDTQYF. The chain joins TRBV7-2 to TRBJ2-3; 12 bases agree with TRBD2. V was pared by 1 base and J by 3 bases, with 5 bases of the junction left unmatched. Per the germline V gene, CDR1 is SGHTA and CDR2 is FQGNSA. This CDR3 is 17 amino acids long.

The chain employs TRBV9 and TRBJ2-3; D remains unclear. CDR1 and CDR2 from the germline V gene are SGDLS and YYNGEE. V lost 4 bases and J lost 4, with 19 bases in between. This CDR3 has 16 residues. CDR3 sequence: CASSPQGTRAADTQYF. The CDR3 DNA reads as TGTGCCAGCAGCCCTCAAGGTACGCGAGCTGCAGATACGCAGTATTTT.

This chain joins TRBV6-5 and TRBJ1-1; D not resolved. The length of the CDR3 is 13 residues. Germline CDR1 and CDR2: MNHEY and SVGAGI. Trimming pared 7 bases from V and 1 base from J, leaving 10 bases between. This chain's CDR3 is CASTTQKNTEAFF. CDR3 DNA sequence: TGTGCCAGCACCACACAAAAGAACACTGAAGCTTTCTTT.

This sequence joins TRBV12-3 or TRBV12-4 and TRBJ1-1, with TRBD1 as a possible D gene (5 bases). Trimming removed 8 bases at V and 5 bases at J, with 18 bases between. This CDR3 has 14 amino acids. The CDR3 loop reads CASAPGPEGTEAFF. CDR3 DNA: TGTGCCAGCGCCCCAGGGCCCGAGGGTACTGAAGCTTTCTTT.

The rearrangement joins TRBV29-1 to TRBJ2-5; 12 positions match TRBD2. There are 15 residues in the CDR3. Germline trimming cut 1 base from V and 4 bases from J; bases unmatched to any gene: 4. CDR1 and CDR2 from the germline V gene are SQVTM and ANQGSEA. CDR3 protein: CSVEGLAGARETQYF. As DNA, the CDR3 is TGCAGCGTTGAAGGACTAGCGGGAGCGAGAGAGACCCAGTACTTC.

The chain recombines TRBV2 with TRBJ1-5, with D tentatively TRBD1 (5 bases). Germline V gene lookup returns CDR1 SNHLY and CDR2 FYNNEI. Between the trimmed V and J ends, which lost 7 bases and 5 bases, there was a span of 15 bases. The CDR3 consists of 14 residues. CDR3 nucleotides: TGTGCCAGCACGAAGGGGAACGGCGATCAGCCCCAGCATTTT. It is translated as CASTKGNGDQPQHF. The full variable domain, completed using reference TRBV2 and TRBJ1-5, is EPEVTQTPSHQVTQMGQEVILRCVPISNHLYFYWYRQILGQKVEFLVSFYNNEISEKSEIFDDQFSVERPDGSNFTLKIRSTKLEDSAMYFCASTKGNGDQPQHFGDGTRLSIL.